This T cell receptor (beta chain) was retrieved from a study of T cell repertoires in cytomegalovirus infection. At the level of the study: HLA-B-restricted CMV epitopes that are well studied were used alongside recently identified HLA-C-restricted ones. CMV infection together with matching HLA type was indicated by public TCR beta signatures. Points from the study as a whole: Cumulated frequencies of public TCR beta families served to identify carriers of CMV plus the relevant HLA. Predominance within the ex vivo response was attributable to HLA-C-restricted CMV-specific TCR beta clonotypes.

As regards this clonotype: Its antigen is undetermined.

TCRdb re-derived calls from the reads in MiXCR, one entry per CDR3 protein. The sample includes some 920,000 distinct CDR3 sequences, around a third seen only once; the top ten take roughly 13%. Germline V gene data show CDR1 as SGHVS and CDR2 as FQNEAQ. CDR3 length equals 14 residues. The V end lost 1 base, the J end lost 6 bases, and 12 bases lay between the germline ends. Sample: cultured CD8+ T cells from PBMCs, taken from culture after CMV antigen stimulation. The TCR originated in a human donor in good health (CMV status not recorded). Some clones in this sample may be carry-over from other donors' samples. The chain employs TRBV7-8 and TRBJ1-2; tentatively, D is TRBD1 (6 bases). The CDR3 is CASSLESGADGYTF. The CDR3 DNA follows: TGTGCCAGCAGCTTAGAGTCGGGGGCGGATGGCTACACCTTC.